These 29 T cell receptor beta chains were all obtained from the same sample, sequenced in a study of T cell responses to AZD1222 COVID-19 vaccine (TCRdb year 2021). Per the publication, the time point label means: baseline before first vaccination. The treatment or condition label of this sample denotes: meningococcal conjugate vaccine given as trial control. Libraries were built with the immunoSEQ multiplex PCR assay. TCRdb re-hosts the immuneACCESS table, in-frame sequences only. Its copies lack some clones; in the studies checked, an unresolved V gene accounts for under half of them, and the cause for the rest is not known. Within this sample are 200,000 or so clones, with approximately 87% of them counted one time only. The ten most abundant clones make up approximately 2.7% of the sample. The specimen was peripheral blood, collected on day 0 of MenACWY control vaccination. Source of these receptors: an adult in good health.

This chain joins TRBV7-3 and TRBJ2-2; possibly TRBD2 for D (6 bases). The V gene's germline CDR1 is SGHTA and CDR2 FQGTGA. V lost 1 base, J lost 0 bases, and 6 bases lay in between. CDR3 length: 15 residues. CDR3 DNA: TGTGCCAGCAGCTTAAGGGGGGCGAACACCGGGGAGCTGTTTTTT. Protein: CASSLRGANTGELFF.

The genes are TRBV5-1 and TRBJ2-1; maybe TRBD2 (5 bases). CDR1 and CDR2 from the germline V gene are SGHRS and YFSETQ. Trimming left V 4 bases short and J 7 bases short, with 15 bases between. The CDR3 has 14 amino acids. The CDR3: CASSPSQTTNEQFF. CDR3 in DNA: TGCGCCAGCAGCCCTAGCCAAACAACGAATGAGCAGTTCTTC.

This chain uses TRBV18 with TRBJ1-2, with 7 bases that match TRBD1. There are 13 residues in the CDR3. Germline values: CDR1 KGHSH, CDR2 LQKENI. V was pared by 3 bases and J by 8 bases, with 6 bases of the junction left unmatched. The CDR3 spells CASSPDREGGYTF. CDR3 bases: TGTGCCAGCTCACCCGACAGGGAGGGCGGCTACACCTTC.

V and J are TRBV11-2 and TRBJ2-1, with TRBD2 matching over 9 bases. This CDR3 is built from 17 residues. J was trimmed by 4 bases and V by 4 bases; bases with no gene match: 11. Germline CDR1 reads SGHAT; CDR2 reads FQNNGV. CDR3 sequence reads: CASSSGTLAGRYNEQFF. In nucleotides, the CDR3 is TGTGCCAGCAGCTCCGGCACCCTAGCGGGAAGGTACAATGAGCAGTTCTTC.

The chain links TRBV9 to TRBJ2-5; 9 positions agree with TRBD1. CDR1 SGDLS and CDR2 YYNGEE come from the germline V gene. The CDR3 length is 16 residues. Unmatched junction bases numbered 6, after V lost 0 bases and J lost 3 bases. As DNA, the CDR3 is TGTGCCAGCAGCGTAGGGGGGACAGGGCGAAAAGAGACCCAGTACTTC. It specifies CASSVGGTGRKETQYF.

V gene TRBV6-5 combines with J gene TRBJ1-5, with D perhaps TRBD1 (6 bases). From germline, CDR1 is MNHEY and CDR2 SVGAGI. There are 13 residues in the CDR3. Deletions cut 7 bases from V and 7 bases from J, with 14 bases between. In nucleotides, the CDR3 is TGTGCCAGCACCGTGGGGGGCATGCAGCCCCAGCATTTT. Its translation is CASTVGGMQPQHF.

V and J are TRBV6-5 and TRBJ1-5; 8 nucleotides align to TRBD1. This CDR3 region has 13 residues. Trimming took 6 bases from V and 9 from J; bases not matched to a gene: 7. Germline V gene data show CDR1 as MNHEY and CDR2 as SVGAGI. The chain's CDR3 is CASRDRGLGPQHF. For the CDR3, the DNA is TGTGCCAGCAGAGACAGGGGCCTAGGGCCCCAGCATTTT.

The CDR3 DNA reads as TGTGCCAGCAGCACCACGCGGGGGTCCTACGAGCAGTACTTC. Protein sequence: CASSTTRGSYEQYF. The chain uses TRBV6-6 and TRBJ2-7; 7 nucleotides agree with TRBD2. CDR1 and CDR2 (germline): MNHNY, SVGAGI (reference sequence). This CDR3 comprises 14 residues. V shed 6 bases, J shed 1 base, and the junction held 6 bases outside the gene matches.

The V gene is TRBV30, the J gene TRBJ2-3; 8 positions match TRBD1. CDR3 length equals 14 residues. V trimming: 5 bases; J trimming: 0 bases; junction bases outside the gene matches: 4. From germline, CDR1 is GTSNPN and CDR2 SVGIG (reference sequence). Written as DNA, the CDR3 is TGTGCCTGGGACAGGGGCGCTAGCACAGATACGCAGTATTTT. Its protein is CAWDRGASTDTQYF.

The CDR3 here is CASIPLGGLAGGGEQFF. The DNA for the CDR3 is TGTGCCAGCATTCCCCTAGGGGGGCTAGCGGGGGGCGGTGAGCAGTTCTTC. This chain connects TRBV27 to TRBJ2-1, with 11 bases aligning to TRBD2. With V trimmed by 7 bases and J by 9 bases, 17 bases remained unmatched. The germline gives CDR1 MNHEY, CDR2 SMNVEV (reference sequence). The CDR3 runs to 17 residues.

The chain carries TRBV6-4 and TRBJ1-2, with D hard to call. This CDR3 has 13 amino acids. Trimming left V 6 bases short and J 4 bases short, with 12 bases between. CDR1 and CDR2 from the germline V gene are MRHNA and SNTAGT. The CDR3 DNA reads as TGTGCCAGCAGAGGACCCTCCCGCTATGGCTACACCTTC. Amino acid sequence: CASRGPSRYGYTF.

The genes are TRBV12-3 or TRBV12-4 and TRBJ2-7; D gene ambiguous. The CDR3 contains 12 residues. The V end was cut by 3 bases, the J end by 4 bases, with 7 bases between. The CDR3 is CASSLVRYEQYF. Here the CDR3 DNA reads TGTGCCAGCAGTTTGGTTAGATACGAGCAGTACTTC.

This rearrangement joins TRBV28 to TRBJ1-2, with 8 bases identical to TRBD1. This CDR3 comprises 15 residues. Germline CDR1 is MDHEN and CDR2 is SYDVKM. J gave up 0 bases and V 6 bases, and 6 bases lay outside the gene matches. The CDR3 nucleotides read TGTGCCAGCAGGGGGGGACAGGAGTCTAACTATGGCTACACCTTC. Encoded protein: CASRGGQESNYGYTF.

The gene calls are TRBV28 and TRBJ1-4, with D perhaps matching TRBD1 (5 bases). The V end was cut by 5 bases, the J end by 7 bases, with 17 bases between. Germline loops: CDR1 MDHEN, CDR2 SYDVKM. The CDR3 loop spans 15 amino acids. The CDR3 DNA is TGTGCCAGCAGTCTCTCAGGGAGGTTGAGTGAAAAACTGTTTTTT. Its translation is CASSLSGRLSEKLFF. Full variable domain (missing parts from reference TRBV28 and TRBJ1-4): DVKVTQSSRYLVKRTGEKVFLECVQDMDHENMFWYRQDPGLGLRLIYFSYDVKMKEKGDIPEGYSVSREKKERFSLILESASTNQTSMYLCASSLSGRLSEKLFFGSGTQLSVL.

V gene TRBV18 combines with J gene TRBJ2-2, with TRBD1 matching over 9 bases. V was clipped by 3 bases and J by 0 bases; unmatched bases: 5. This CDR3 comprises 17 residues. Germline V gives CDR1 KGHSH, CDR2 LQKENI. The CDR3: CASSPGGQGSNTGELFF. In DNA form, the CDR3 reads TGTGCCAGCTCACCTGGGGGACAGGGCTCGAACACCGGGGAGCTGTTTTTT.

The CDR3 loop reads CASSLPGSQETQYF. The CDR3, as DNA: TGTGCCAGCAGTTTGCCAGGGAGCCAAGAGACCCAGTACTTC. This chain uses TRBV28 with TRBJ2-5; the D gene could be TRBD1 or TRBD2 (5 bases each). The ends were cut back, 3 bases at V and 1 base at J, with 9 bases in the middle. The CDR3 is made up of 14 amino acids. Per the germline V gene, CDR1 is MDHEN and CDR2 is SYDVKM.

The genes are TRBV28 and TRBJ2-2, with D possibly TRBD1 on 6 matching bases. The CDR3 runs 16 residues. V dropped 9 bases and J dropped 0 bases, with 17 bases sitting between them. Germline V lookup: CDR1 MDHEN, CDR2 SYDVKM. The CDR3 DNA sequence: TGTGCCAGACAGGGTGAGCTCCTTTCGAACACCGGGGAGCTGTTTTTT. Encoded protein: CARQGELLSNTGELFF.

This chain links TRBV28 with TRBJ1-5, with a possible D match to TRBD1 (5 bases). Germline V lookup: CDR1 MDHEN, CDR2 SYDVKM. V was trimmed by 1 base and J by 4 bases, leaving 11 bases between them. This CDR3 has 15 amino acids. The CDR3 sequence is CASSLSGAANQPQHF. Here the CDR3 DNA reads TGTGCCAGCAGTTTATCTGGGGCGGCAAATCAGCCCCAGCATTTT.

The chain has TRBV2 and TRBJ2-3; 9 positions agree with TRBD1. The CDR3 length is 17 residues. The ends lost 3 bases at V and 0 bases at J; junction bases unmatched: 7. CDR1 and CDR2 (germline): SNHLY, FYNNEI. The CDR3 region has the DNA TGTGCCAGCAGTGAGGGGACAGGGAAAGAAAGCACAGATACGCAGTATTTT. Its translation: CASSEGTGKESTDTQYF.

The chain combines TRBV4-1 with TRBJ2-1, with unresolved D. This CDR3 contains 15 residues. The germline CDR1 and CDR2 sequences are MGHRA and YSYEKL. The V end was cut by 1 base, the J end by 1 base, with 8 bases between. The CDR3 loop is CASSQGWDSYNEQFF. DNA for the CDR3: TGCGCCAGCAGCCAAGGGTGGGATTCCTACAATGAGCAGTTCTTC.

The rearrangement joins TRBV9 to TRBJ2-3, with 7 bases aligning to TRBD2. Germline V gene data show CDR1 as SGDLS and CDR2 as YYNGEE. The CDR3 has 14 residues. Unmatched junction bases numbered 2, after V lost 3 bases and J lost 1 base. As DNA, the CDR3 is TGTGCCAGCAGCGAAGCGGGACGCACAGATACGCAGTATTTT. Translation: CASSEAGRTDTQYF.

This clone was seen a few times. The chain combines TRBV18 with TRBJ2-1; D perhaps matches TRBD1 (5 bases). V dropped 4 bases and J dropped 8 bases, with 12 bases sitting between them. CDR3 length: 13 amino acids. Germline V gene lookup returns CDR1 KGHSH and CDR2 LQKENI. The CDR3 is CASSRGARDEQFF. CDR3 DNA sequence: TGTGCCAGCTCACGTGGGGCCCGGGATGAGCAGTTCTTC.

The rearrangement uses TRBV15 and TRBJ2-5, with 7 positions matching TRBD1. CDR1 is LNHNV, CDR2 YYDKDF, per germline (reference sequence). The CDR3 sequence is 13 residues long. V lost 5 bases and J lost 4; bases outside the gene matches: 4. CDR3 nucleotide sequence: TGTGCCACCAGCCCACAGGGGCGAGAGACCCAGTACTTC. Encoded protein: CATSPQGRETQYF.

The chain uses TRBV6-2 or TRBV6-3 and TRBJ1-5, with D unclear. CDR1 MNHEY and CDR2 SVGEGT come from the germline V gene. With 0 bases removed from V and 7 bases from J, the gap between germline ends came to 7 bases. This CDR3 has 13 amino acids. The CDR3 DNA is TGTGCCAGCAGTTACTCGATGGCGCAGCCCCAGCATTTT. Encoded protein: CASSYSMAQPQHF.

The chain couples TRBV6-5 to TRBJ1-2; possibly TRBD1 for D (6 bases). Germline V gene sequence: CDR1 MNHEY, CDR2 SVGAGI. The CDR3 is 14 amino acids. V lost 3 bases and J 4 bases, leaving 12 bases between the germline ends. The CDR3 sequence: CASSYGQGIYGYTF. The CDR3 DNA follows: TGTGCCAGCAGTTATGGGCAGGGGATCTATGGCTACACCTTC.

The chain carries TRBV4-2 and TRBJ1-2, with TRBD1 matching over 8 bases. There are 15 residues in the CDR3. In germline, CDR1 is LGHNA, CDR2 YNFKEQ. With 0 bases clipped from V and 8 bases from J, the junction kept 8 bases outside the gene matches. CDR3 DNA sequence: TGTGCCAGCAGCCAAGATAGGCAGGGGGCGAGAGGCTACACCTTC. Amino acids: CASSQDRQGARGYTF.

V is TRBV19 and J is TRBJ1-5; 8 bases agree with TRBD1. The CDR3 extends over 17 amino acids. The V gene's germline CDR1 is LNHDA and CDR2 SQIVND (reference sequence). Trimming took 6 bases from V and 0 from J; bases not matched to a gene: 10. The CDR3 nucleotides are TGTGCCAGTAGCTTTGGACAGGGTCATTATAGCAATCAGCCCCAGCATTTT. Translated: CASSFGQGHYSNQPQHF.

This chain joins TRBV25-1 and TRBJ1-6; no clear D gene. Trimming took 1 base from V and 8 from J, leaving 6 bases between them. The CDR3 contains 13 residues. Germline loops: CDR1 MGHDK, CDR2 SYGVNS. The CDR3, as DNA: TGTGCCAGCAGTGAATTTGGGGATTCACCCCTCCACTTT. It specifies CASSEFGDSPLHF.

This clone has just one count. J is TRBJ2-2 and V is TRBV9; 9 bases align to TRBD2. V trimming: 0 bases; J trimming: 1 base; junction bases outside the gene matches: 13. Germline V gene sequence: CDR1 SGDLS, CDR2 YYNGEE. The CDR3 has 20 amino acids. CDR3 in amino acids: CASSVVGSGAGGKNTGELFF. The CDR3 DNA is TGTGCCAGCAGCGTAGTAGGGAGCGGAGCGGGAGGAAAGAACACCGGGGAGCTGTTTTTT.